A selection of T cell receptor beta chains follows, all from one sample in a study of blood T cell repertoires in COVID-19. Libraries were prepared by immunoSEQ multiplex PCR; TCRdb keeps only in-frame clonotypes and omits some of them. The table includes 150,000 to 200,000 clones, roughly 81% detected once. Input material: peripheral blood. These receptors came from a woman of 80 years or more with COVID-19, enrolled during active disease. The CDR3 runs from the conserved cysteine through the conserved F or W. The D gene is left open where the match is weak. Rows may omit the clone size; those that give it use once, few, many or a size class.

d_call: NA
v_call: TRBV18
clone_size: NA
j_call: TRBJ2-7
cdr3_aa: CASSPGANEQYF
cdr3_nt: TGTGCCAGCTCACCTGGGGCGAACGAGCAGTACTTC

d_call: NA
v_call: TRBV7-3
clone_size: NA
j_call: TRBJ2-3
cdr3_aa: CASSQGRRADTQYF
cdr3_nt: TGTGCCAGCAGCCAGGGGCGTCGTGCAGATACGCAGTATTTT

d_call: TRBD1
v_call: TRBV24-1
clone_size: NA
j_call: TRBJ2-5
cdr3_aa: CATSMTGGETQYF
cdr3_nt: TGTGCCACCAGTATGACAGGGGGAGAGACCCAGTACTTC

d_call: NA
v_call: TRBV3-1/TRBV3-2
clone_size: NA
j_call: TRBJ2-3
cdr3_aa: CASRLSAEGTDTQYF
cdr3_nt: TGTGCCAGCAGACTTAGCGCCGAGGGCACAGATACGCAGTATTTT

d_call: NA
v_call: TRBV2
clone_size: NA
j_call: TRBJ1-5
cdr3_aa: CASRIEGSSNQPQHF
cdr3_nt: TGTGCCAGCAGGATCGAGGGTAGCAGCAATCAGCCCCAGCATTTT

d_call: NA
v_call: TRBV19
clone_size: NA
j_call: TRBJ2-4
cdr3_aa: CASSIGARNIQYF
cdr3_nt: TGTGCCAGTAGTATAGGAGCTAGAAACATTCAGTACTTC

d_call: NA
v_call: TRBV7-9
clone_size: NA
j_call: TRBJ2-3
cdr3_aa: CASSYWTYTDTQYF
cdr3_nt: TGTGCCAGCAGCTACTGGACATACACAGATACGCAGTATTTT

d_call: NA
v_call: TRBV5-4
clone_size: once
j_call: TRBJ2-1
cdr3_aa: CASSLAYSSYNEQFF
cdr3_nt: TGTGCCAGCAGCTTGGCCTACAGCTCCTACAATGAGCAGTTCTTC

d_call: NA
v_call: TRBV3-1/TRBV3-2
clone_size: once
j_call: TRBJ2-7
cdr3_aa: CASSQVERPPYEQYF
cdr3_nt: TGTGCCAGCAGCCAAGTCGAGCGGCCTCCCTACGAGCAGTACTTC

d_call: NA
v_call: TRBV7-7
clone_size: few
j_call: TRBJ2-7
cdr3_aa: CASSLAWGGKPYEQYF
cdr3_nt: TGTGCTAGCAGCTTAGCGTGGGGCGGGAAACCCTACGAGCAGTACTTC

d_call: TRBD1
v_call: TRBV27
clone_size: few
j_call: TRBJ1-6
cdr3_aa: CASSQGQSSYNSPLHF
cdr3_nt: TGTGCCAGCAGTCAGGGACAGAGCTCCTATAATTCACCCCTCCACTTT

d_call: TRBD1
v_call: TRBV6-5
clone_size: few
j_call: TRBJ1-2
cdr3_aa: CASSPQGTGNGYTF
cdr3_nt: TGTGCCAGCAGTCCCCAGGGGACAGGGAATGGCTACACCTTC

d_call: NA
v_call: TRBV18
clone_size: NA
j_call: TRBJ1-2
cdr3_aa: CASSPWREGSGYTF
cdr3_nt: TGTGCCAGCTCACCATGGAGGGAGGGCAGCGGCTACACCTTC

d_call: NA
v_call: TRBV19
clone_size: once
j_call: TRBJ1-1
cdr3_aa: CASTKQGIFTEAFF
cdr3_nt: TGTGCCAGTACCAAACAGGGAATTTTCACTGAAGCTTTCTTT

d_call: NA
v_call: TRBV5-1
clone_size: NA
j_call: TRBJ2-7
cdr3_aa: CASSLGSVGNAYEQYF
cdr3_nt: TGCGCCAGCAGCTTGGGGAGTGTAGGTAATGCCTACGAGCAGTACTTC

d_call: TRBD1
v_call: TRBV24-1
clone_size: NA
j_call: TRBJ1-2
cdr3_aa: CATSDPGTGQGGYTF
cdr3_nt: TGTGCCACCAGTGACCCCGGGACAGGGCAGGGGGGCTACACCTTC

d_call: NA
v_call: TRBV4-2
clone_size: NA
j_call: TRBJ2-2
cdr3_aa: CASSQDRNTGELFF
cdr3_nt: TGTGCCAGCAGCCAAGATAGGAACACCGGGGAGCTGTTTTTT

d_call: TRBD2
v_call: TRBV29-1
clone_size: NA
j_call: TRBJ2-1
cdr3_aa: CSVDGGGSYNEQFF
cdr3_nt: TGCAGCGTTGATGGCGGGGGGAGCTACAATGAGCAGTTCTTC

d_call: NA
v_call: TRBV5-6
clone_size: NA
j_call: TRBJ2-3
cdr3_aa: CASSLQGGIGTDTQYF
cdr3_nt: TGTGCCAGCAGCTTGCAGGGGGGTATAGGTACAGATACGCAGTATTTT

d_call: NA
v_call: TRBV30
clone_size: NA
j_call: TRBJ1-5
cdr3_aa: CAWSVNRDQPQHF
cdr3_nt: TGTGCCTGGAGTGTAAACAGGGACCAGCCCCAGCATTTT

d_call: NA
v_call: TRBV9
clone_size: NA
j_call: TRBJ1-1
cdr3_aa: CASSLQVNTEAFF
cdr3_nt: TGTGCCAGCAGCCTTCAGGTTAACACTGAAGCTTTCTTT

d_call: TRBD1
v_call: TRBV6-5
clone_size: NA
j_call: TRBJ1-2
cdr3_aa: CASSYFSGTGKGYTF
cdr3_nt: TGTGCCAGCAGTTACTTCTCCGGGACAGGGAAGGGCTACACCTTC

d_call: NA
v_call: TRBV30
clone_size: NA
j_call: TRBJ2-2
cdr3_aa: CAWKGRRVGGELFF
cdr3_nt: TGTGCCTGGAAAGGCCGGCGGGTGGGCGGGGAGCTGTTTTTT

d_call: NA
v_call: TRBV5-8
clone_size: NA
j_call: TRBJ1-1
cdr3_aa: CASSVDRVNTEAFF
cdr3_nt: TGTGCCAGCAGCGTCGACAGAGTGAACACTGAAGCTTTCTTT

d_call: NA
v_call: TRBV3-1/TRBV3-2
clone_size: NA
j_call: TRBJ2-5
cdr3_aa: CASSQEPGLQETQYF
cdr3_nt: TGTGCCAGCAGCCAAGAGCCAGGGCTCCAAGAGACCCAGTACTTC

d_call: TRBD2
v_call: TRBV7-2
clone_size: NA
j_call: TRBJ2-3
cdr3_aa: CASSFSGATDTQYF
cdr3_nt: TGTGCCAGCAGCTTCAGCGGGGCCACAGATACGCAGTATTTT

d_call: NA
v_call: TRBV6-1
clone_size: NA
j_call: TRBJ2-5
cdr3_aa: CASSEDHRVPSLETQYF
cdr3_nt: TGTGCCAGCAGTGAAGACCACAGGGTTCCCTCCTTGGAGACCCAGTACTTC

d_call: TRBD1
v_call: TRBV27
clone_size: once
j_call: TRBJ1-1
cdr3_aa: CASGGDRALAFF
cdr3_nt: TGTGCCAGTGGGGGTGACAGGGCGTTAGCTTTCTTT

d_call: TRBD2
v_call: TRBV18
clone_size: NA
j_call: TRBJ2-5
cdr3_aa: CASSSLAGQGETQYF
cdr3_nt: TGTGCCAGCTCATCTTTAGCGGGCCAGGGAGAGACCCAGTACTTC

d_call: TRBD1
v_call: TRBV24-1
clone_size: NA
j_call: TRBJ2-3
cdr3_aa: CATGTGPTDTQYF
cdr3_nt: TGTGCCACGGGGACAGGGCCGACAGATACGCAGTATTTT

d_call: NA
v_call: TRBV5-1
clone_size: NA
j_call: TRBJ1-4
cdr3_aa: CASSEPDTSNEKLFF
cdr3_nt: TGCGCCAGCAGCGAACCTGACACCAGTAATGAAAAACTGTTTTTT

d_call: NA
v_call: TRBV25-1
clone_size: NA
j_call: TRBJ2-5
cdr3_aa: CASSEYRETQYF
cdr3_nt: TGTGCCAGCAGTGAATACCGGGAGACCCAGTACTTC